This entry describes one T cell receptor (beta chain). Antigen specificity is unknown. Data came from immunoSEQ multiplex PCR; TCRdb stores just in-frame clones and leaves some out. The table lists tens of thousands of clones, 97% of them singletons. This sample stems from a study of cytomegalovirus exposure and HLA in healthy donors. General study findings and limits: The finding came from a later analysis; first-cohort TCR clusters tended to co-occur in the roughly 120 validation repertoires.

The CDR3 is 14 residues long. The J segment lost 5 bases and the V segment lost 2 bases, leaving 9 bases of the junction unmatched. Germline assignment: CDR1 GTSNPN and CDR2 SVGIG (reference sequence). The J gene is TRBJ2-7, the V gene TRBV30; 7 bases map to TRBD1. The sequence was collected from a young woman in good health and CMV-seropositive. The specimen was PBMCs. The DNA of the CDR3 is TGTGCCTGGAGTCCAGGGACAGTGGAGCACGAGCAGTACTTC. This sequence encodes CAWSPGTVEHEQYF.